This TCR beta chain was recovered during a study of patients and donors after allogeneic stem cell transplantation. The CDR3 consists of 13 residues. Deletions cut 5 bases from V and 7 bases from J, with 15 bases between. Germline V gene lookup returns CDR1 KGHSH and CDR2 LQKENI. Each CDR3 protein gets one entry after TCRdb re-called the RT-PCR reads with MiXCR. The table records about 400,000 distinct CDR3 sequences, around 16% of them present only once. Sequenced material: blood, either unsorted or a sorted T cell fraction (not recorded which). The clonotype was recovered from a human donor who was either an allogeneic HSCT recipient or a stem cell or donor lymphocyte infusion donor (not recorded which). It is not recorded whose cells these are; they may come from a transplant donor. The chain has TRBV18 and TRBJ2-7, with D maybe TRBD2 (5 bases). The CDR3 DNA reads TGTGCCAGCTCAGGGGATCTTCGCGGGGAGCAGTACTTC. Its translation: CASSGDLRGEQYF.